This is a list of T cell receptor beta chains from one sample in a study of T cells after yellow fever vaccination. TCRdb used MiXCR to reprocess the 5' RACE reads, holding one entry per CDR3 protein. The sample consists of approximately 330,000 distinct CDR3 sequences, roughly 4.3% of them appearing once. The specimen was PBMCs, collected 5 days after the yellow fever booster vaccination. These receptors were taken from a man between 18 and 35 years old who received the YFV17D yellow fever vaccine. Both conserved end residues are part of each CDR3. The D gene is left open where the match is weak. For some rows the clone size is stated as once, few or many, or as a class when expanded; others skip it.

.	TRBV9	TRBJ2-1	few	TGTGCCAGCAGCGTAGAGCGTAGCTCGAGTGAGCAGTTCTTC	CASSVERSSSEQFF
.	TRBV4-1	TRBJ1-1	few	TGCGCCAGCAGCCAAGGGAGGGAATTGAACACTGAAGCTTTCTTT	CASSQGRELNTEAFF
.	TRBV15	TRBJ2-1	.	TGTGCCACCAGCAGAGCCCGACAGCGTCACAATGAGCAGTTCTTC	CATSRARQRHNEQFF
.	TRBV4-1	TRBJ1-1	few	TGCGCCAGCAGCCAAGTTAGAGGGATCCAATCTGAAGCTTTCTTT	CASSQVRGIQSEAFF
.	TRBV6-2/TRBV6-3	TRBJ2-5	.	TGTGCCAGCAGTTACAGACGGAATCAAGAGACCCAGTACTTC	CASSYRRNQETQYF
.	TRBV6-1	TRBJ2-7	.	TGTGCCAGCAGTAACCGGTACAGCCTAATGGGGGAGCAGTACTTC	CASSNRYSLMGEQYF
TRBD2	TRBV7-2	TRBJ2-5	many	TGTGCCAGCAGCTTAGGGGGGGGAGGTGAAGAGACCCAGTACTTC	CASSLGGGGEETQYF
.	TRBV6-2/TRBV6-3	TRBJ1-1	few	TGTGCCAGCAGTTACCGGATCCTCACTGAAGCTTTCTTT	CASSYRILTEAFF
TRBD2	TRBV12-3/TRBV12-4	TRBJ2-5	many	TGTGCCAGCAGTTTTATCGCGGGGGGCCAAGAGACCCAGTACTTC	CASSFIAGGQETQYF
.	TRBV7-9	TRBJ1-1	.	TGTGCCAGCAGCTTTACCATGGACACTGAAGCTTTCTTT	CASSFTMDTEAFF
.	TRBV6-5	TRBJ1-4	few	TGTGCCAGCAGTTTTTCCAGGGTAACTAATGAAAAACTGTTTTTT	CASSFSRVTNEKLFF
.	TRBV7-2	TRBJ2-1	many	TGTGCCAGCAGCTCCTCTAGCTGGAATGAGCAGTTCTTC	CASSSSSWNEQFF
.	TRBV7-2	TRBJ1-2	many	TGTGCCAGCACGCCATCCCCCGGGGCGATATATGGCTACACCTTC	CASTPSPGAIYGYTF
.	TRBV7-2	TRBJ1-6	.	TGTGCCAGTGCTTCAGGGTTAGGATCACCCCTCCACTTT	CASASGLGSPLHF
.	TRBV19	TRBJ2-3	.	TGTGCCAGTAGTATTAGTAGGTCAGATACGCAGTATTTT	CASSISRSDTQYF
TRBD2	TRBV5-1	TRBJ2-1	.	TGCGCCAGCAGCTTGGCCGGTTTAGCGGGGGTCTACAATGAGCAGTTCTTC	CASSLAGLAGVYNEQFF
TRBD1	TRBV4-3	TRBJ1-5	.	TGCGCCAGCAGCCAAGAAGACAGGGGGGTACCCCAGCATTTT	CASSQEDRGVPQHF
TRBD2	TRBV6-5	TRBJ2-5	.	TGTGCCAGCAGATATAGCGGGGGGGCCCTGGAGACCCAGTACTTC	CASRYSGGALETQYF
.	TRBV10-3	TRBJ1-5	many	TGTGCCATCGGGAAGGACGGGAGCAATCAGCCCCAGCATTTT	CAIGKDGSNQPQHF
TRBD2	TRBV4-3	TRBJ2-3	.	TGCGCCAGCAGCCAATGGACTAGTGGAGCAGATACGCAGTATTTT	CASSQWTSGADTQYF
.	TRBV7-7	TRBJ2-3	many	TGTGCTAGCAGCTCCGCCAGGGGGGTAACAGATACGCAGTATTTT	CASSSARGVTDTQYF
TRBD2	TRBV5-6	TRBJ2-1	.	TGTGCCAGCAGCCAGAGACTAGCGGGGATCATCCTCTTC	CASSQRLAGIILF
.	TRBV7-2	TRBJ2-2	many	TGTGCCAGCAGCTTAGTGGGGGTATCCGGGGAGCTGTTTTTT	CASSLVGVSGELFF
.	TRBV15	TRBJ1-2	.	TGTGCCACCAGCAGTGACCAGGGAGGCTATGGCTACACCTTC	CATSSDQGGYGYTF
.	TRBV19	TRBJ2-1	few	TGTGCCAGTATGGAGGGGGCCGCGCGTGAGCAGTTCTTC	CASMEGAAREQFF
TRBD2	TRBV6-5	TRBJ2-2	few	TGTGCCAGCAGTTACACCCTAGCGGGGGGGCTTGCCGGGGAGCTGTTTTTT	CASSYTLAGGLAGELFF
.	TRBV29-1	TRBJ2-2	few	TGCAGCGTTGAAGATTTCTACGGGAACACCGGGGAGCTGTTTTTT	CSVEDFYGNTGELFF
TRBD1	TRBV5-1	TRBJ2-2	few	TGCGCCAGCAGCTTGGACTCGGGGACAGGGCTGGCGGGGGAGCTGTTTTTT	CASSLDSGTGLAGELFF
.	TRBV18	TRBJ2-1	few	TGTGCCAGCTCACCAATCCTTCAGCCTGAGCAGTTCTTC	CASSPILQPEQFF
.	TRBV4-3	TRBJ2-5	.	TGCGCCAGCAGCCAAGCGAGGAGAACTTTTGAGACCCAGTACTTC	CASSQARRTFETQYF
TRBD2	TRBV27	TRBJ2-3	few	TGTGCCAGCAGTTATAGCGGGGGCTTCTCTAGCACAGATACGCAGTATTTT	CASSYSGGFSSTDTQYF
.	TRBV12-3/TRBV12-4	TRBJ1-1	many	TGTGCCAGCAGTCGGGAGTATTCGAACACTGAAGCTTTCTTT	CASSREYSNTEAFF
TRBD2	TRBV11-2	TRBJ2-5	few	TGTGCCAGCAGTGTACGGGGGGAGTACCAAGAGACCCAGTACTTC	CASSVRGEYQETQYF
TRBD1	TRBV12-3/TRBV12-4	TRBJ2-4	many	TGTGCCAGCAGCCTCCGGGACAGCCGACTAAACATTCAGTACTTC	CASSLRDSRLNIQYF
.	TRBV6-1	TRBJ2-5	.	TGTGCCAGCAGTGAACGGCGGGGGCGGGAGACCCAGTACTTC	CASSERRGRETQYF
TRBD2	TRBV5-4	TRBJ2-2	.	TGTGCCAGCAGCTTGGCTAGCGGGGGCCTGAACACCGGGGAGCTGTTTTTT	CASSLASGGLNTGELFF
.	TRBV5-1	TRBJ2-3	few	TGCGCCAGCAGCGTATGGGGGTCCACAGATACGCAGTATTTT	CASSVWGSTDTQYF
TRBD1	TRBV27	TRBJ1-5	.	TGTGCCAGCAGTTTACGCAGGGGGCCTCAGCCCCAGCATTTT	CASSLRRGPQPQHF
.	TRBV7-3	TRBJ2-3	.	TGTGCCAGCAGCTTATATGTTGGGGAGACAGATACGCAGTATTTT	CASSLYVGETDTQYF
TRBD2	TRBV13	TRBJ2-7	few	TGTGCCACCAGGACTAGCGGGGGCGCCTACGAGCAGTACTTC	CATRTSGGAYEQYF
.	TRBV4-1	TRBJ2-7	few	TGCGCCAGCAGCCAAGCCGGGTCCGGACGCGAGCAGTACTTC	CASSQAGSGREQYF
.	TRBV20-1	TRBJ2-1	.	TGCAGTGCTGTCACTAGTCTCTCCCGCAATGAGCAGTTCTTC	CSAVTSLSRNEQFF